The rows below give T cell receptor beta chains drawn from one sample of a study of T cell responses to AZD1222 COVID-19 vaccine. Assay: immunoSEQ multiplex PCR; the TCRdb copy retains only in-frame clones and omits some. The data contain roughly 150,000 clones, roughly nine tenths of them singletons. Here the sequenced sample was peripheral blood, taken on day 0 of AZD1222 vaccination. The origin of the receptors is an adult in good health. Both conserved end residues are part of each CDR3. D genes are given only for firm matches. Clone sizes are given selectively: once, few, many, or a class where the clone is expanded.

v_gene: TRBV6-5
abundance: -
len: 16
j_gene: TRBJ1-1
d_gene: -
CDR3aa: CASSYRPRGENTEAFF
CDR3nt: TGTGCCAGCAGTTACCGACCCCGGGGGGAAAACACTGAAGCTTTCTTT

v_gene: TRBV12-3/TRBV12-4
abundance: few
len: 13
j_gene: TRBJ1-5
d_gene: -
CDR3aa: CASSPTRHQPQHF
CDR3nt: TGTGCCAGCAGTCCAACAAGACATCAGCCCCAGCATTTT

v_gene: TRBV20-1
abundance: once
len: 18
j_gene: TRBJ2-3
d_gene: TRBD2
CDR3aa: CSASCLAGDCSSTDTQYF
CDR3nt: TGCAGTGCTAGTTGTCTAGCGGGAGATTGTTCGAGCACAGATACGCAGTATTTT

v_gene: TRBV6-2/TRBV6-3
abundance: -
len: 15
j_gene: TRBJ1-6
d_gene: -
CDR3aa: CASSYSGKKNSPLHF
CDR3nt: TGTGCCAGCAGTTACTCTGGGAAGAAAAATTCACCCCTCCACTTT

v_gene: TRBV3-1/TRBV3-2
abundance: -
len: 18
j_gene: TRBJ1-6
d_gene: TRBD1
CDR3aa: CASSQDHMTGASGSPLHF
CDR3nt: TGTGCCAGCAGCCAAGATCACATGACAGGGGCGTCGGGGTCACCCCTCCACTTT

v_gene: TRBV12-5
abundance: -
len: 14
j_gene: TRBJ2-5
d_gene: -
CDR3aa: CASGVDSLQETQYF
CDR3nt: TGTGCTAGTGGTGTGGACAGCCTCCAAGAGACCCAGTACTTC

v_gene: TRBV28
abundance: -
len: 14
j_gene: TRBJ2-1
d_gene: TRBD2
CDR3aa: CASKRRGGYNEQFF
CDR3nt: TGTGCCAGTAAAAGGCGGGGGGGTTACAATGAGCAGTTCTTC

v_gene: TRBV7-2
abundance: -
len: 16
j_gene: TRBJ2-3
d_gene: TRBD2
CDR3aa: CASSLAVAGLTDTQYF
CDR3nt: TGTGCCAGCAGCTTAGCGGTAGCGGGATTGACAGATACGCAGTATTTT

v_gene: TRBV6-6
abundance: once
len: 13
j_gene: TRBJ1-6
d_gene: -
CDR3aa: CASSGVAGGPLHF
CDR3nt: TGTGCCAGCAGTGGGGTCGCTGGTGGCCCCCTCCACTTT

v_gene: TRBV27
abundance: -
len: 12
j_gene: TRBJ2-7
d_gene: -
CDR3aa: CASSLPGVGQYF
CDR3nt: TGTGCCAGCAGTTTGCCCGGGGTGGGGCAGTACTTC

v_gene: TRBV11-1
abundance: -
len: 14
j_gene: TRBJ1-1
d_gene: -
CDR3aa: CASSFDGWNTEAFF
CDR3nt: TGTGCCAGCAGCTTCGACGGCTGGAACACTGAAGCTTTCTTT

v_gene: TRBV29-1
abundance: once
len: 12
j_gene: TRBJ1-2
d_gene: TRBD1
CDR3aa: CSVLQGQEGYTF
CDR3nt: TGCAGCGTACTACAGGGGCAGGAGGGCTACACCTTC

v_gene: TRBV10-2
abundance: -
len: 15
j_gene: TRBJ2-5
d_gene: -
CDR3aa: CASSEGGTAWETQYF
CDR3nt: TGCGCCAGCAGTGAAGGTGGGACTGCATGGGAGACCCAGTACTTC

v_gene: TRBV6-2/TRBV6-3
abundance: -
len: 12
j_gene: TRBJ1-1
d_gene: -
CDR3aa: CASTPTGLGIFF
CDR3nt: TGTGCCAGCACCCCCACGGGGTTGGGGATTTTCTTT

v_gene: TRBV7-2
abundance: -
len: 14
j_gene: TRBJ1-6
d_gene: -
CDR3aa: CASSLGGYNSPLHF
CDR3nt: TGTGCCAGCAGCTTAGGGGGTTACAATTCACCCCTCCACTTT

v_gene: TRBV29-1
abundance: -
len: 16
j_gene: TRBJ2-1
d_gene: TRBD1
CDR3aa: CSVEANRDRAFNEQFF
CDR3nt: TGCAGCGTTGAAGCGAACCGGGACAGGGCTTTCAATGAGCAGTTCTTC

v_gene: TRBV12-5
abundance: once
len: 15
j_gene: TRBJ1-1
d_gene: -
CDR3aa: CASGSQTFDSTEAFF
CDR3nt: TGTGCTAGTGGTTCCCAAACCTTCGACAGCACTGAAGCTTTCTTT

v_gene: TRBV14
abundance: -
len: 15
j_gene: TRBJ2-3
d_gene: -
CDR3aa: CASSQEGRNSDTQYF
CDR3nt: TGTGCCAGCAGCCAAGAAGGGCGGAATTCGGATACGCAGTATTTT

v_gene: TRBV9
abundance: -
len: 15
j_gene: TRBJ2-1
d_gene: -
CDR3aa: CASSVGPGRGNEQFF
CDR3nt: TGTGCCAGCAGCGTAGGTCCGGGCAGGGGCAATGAGCAGTTCTTC

v_gene: TRBV19
abundance: -
len: 13
j_gene: TRBJ1-2
d_gene: TRBD1
CDR3aa: CASGEQGAYGYTF
CDR3nt: TGTGCCAGTGGGGAACAGGGGGCCTATGGCTACACCTTC

v_gene: TRBV5-1
abundance: -
len: 15
j_gene: TRBJ2-7
d_gene: -
CDR3aa: CASSFGLTAPYEQYF
CDR3nt: TGCGCCAGCAGCTTTGGCTTAACAGCTCCCTACGAGCAGTACTTC

v_gene: TRBV19
abundance: -
len: 16
j_gene: TRBJ1-2
d_gene: TRBD1
CDR3aa: CASSIGGTGANYGYTF
CDR3nt: TGTGCCAGTAGTATAGGCGGGACAGGGGCTAACTATGGCTACACCTTC

v_gene: TRBV5-6
abundance: -
len: 13
j_gene: TRBJ2-1
d_gene: -
CDR3aa: CASSGGTLDISVF
CDR3nt: TGTGCCAGCAGCGGCGGGACATTGGATATATCGGTCTTC

v_gene: TRBV19
abundance: -
len: 14
j_gene: TRBJ1-2
d_gene: TRBD1
CDR3aa: CASRTGGPSYGYTF
CDR3nt: TGTGCCAGTAGGACAGGGGGGCCCTCCTATGGCTACACCTTC

v_gene: TRBV12-3/TRBV12-4
abundance: few
len: 13
j_gene: TRBJ1-2
d_gene: -
CDR3aa: CASGFQPHYGYTF
CDR3nt: TGTGCCAGCGGATTCCAGCCCCACTATGGCTACACCTTC

v_gene: TRBV28
abundance: -
len: 14
j_gene: TRBJ2-1
d_gene: -
CDR3aa: CASSFRGPTMKQFF
CDR3nt: TGTGCCAGCAGTTTCCGGGGGCCCACAATGAAGCAGTTCTTC

v_gene: TRBV6-2/TRBV6-3
abundance: -
len: 14
j_gene: TRBJ1-2
d_gene: -
CDR3aa: CASSSEGMDYGYTF
CDR3nt: TGTGCCAGCAGTTCGGAGGGGATGGATTATGGCTACACCTTC

v_gene: TRBV5-4
abundance: -
len: 15
j_gene: TRBJ2-3
d_gene: -
CDR3aa: CASSRSGASTDTQYF
CDR3nt: TGTGCCAGCAGCCGGTCAGGGGCTAGCACAGATACGCAGTATTTT

v_gene: TRBV2
abundance: -
len: 15
j_gene: TRBJ2-7
d_gene: -
CDR3aa: CAIILRGQLTYEQYF
CDR3nt: TGTGCCATCATCCTTCGGGGCCAACTCACCTACGAGCAGTACTTC

v_gene: TRBV12-3/TRBV12-4
abundance: -
len: 13
j_gene: TRBJ1-1
d_gene: -
CDR3aa: CASTLGGLTEAFF
CDR3nt: TGTGCCAGCACCCTCGGGGGGCTTACTGAAGCTTTCTTT

v_gene: TRBV30
abundance: -
len: 11
j_gene: TRBJ2-7
d_gene: -
CDR3aa: CAWSGQGEQYF
CDR3nt: TGTGCCTGGAGTGGGCAGGGCGAGCAGTACTTC

v_gene: TRBV28
abundance: -
len: 17
j_gene: TRBJ2-4
d_gene: TRBD1
CDR3aa: CATRSKRDRVIGNIQYF
CDR3nt: TGTGCCACCAGATCTAAACGGGACAGGGTGATCGGGAACATTCAGTACTTC

v_gene: TRBV6-5
abundance: -
len: 15
j_gene: TRBJ1-3
d_gene: -
CDR3aa: CASRRRGHSGNTIYF
CDR3nt: TGTGCCAGCAGGCGACGGGGCCACTCTGGAAACACCATATATTTT

v_gene: TRBV6-6
abundance: -
len: 13
j_gene: TRBJ1-4
d_gene: -
CDR3aa: CASSYSMREKLFF
CDR3nt: TGTGCCAGCAGTTACTCGATGCGTGAAAAACTGTTTTTT

v_gene: TRBV6-2/TRBV6-3
abundance: -
len: 17
j_gene: TRBJ1-6
d_gene: -
CDR3aa: CASSYSRGSSYNSPLHF
CDR3nt: TGTGCCAGCAGTTACTCGAGAGGGAGCTCCTATAATTCACCCCTCCACTTT

v_gene: TRBV27
abundance: -
len: 13
j_gene: TRBJ2-3
d_gene: -
CDR3aa: CASSLVKTDTQYF
CDR3nt: TGTGCCAGCTCACTAGTGAAGACAGATACGCAGTATTTT

v_gene: TRBV7-2
abundance: -
len: 15
j_gene: TRBJ2-5
d_gene: -
CDR3aa: CASSLSPGHGETQYF
CDR3nt: TGTGCCAGCAGCTTATCTCCGGGCCATGGCGAGACCCAGTACTTC

v_gene: TRBV9
abundance: -
len: 15
j_gene: TRBJ2-1
d_gene: TRBD2
CDR3aa: CASSASGGLLDEQFF
CDR3nt: TGTGCCAGCAGCGCTAGCGGGGGGCTTTTGGATGAGCAGTTCTTC

v_gene: TRBV9
abundance: -
len: 13
j_gene: TRBJ2-1
d_gene: -
CDR3aa: CASSVGPLDEQFF
CDR3nt: TGTGCCAGCAGCGTAGGGCCCCTCGATGAGCAGTTCTTC

v_gene: TRBV6-2/TRBV6-3
abundance: -
len: 14
j_gene: TRBJ2-5
d_gene: -
CDR3aa: CASSYQGQARTQYF
CDR3nt: TGTGCCAGCAGTTACCAAGGACAAGCTCGCACCCAGTACTTC

v_gene: TRBV10-3
abundance: -
len: 16
j_gene: TRBJ1-3
d_gene: TRBD1
CDR3aa: CAISEPGQGRGNTIYF
CDR3nt: TGTGCCATCAGTGAGCCGGGACAGGGTCGTGGAAACACCATATATTTT